This entry is about one T cell receptor beta chain. Its antigen is not identified. The entry originates in a study of T cells in Graves' hyperthyroidism and ophthalmopathy. Findings of the study overall: In the analysis, a 13 V-J model separated ophthalmopathy from stable hyperthyroidism.

Amplified TCR beta CDR3 regions came from RNA transcripts. The primer set for the first-round RT-PCR of the TCR CDR3 was HTBI. MiXCR was run by TCRdb on the multiplex PCR reads, yielding one entry per CDR3 protein. The repertoire holds 600,000 to 900,000 distinct CDR3 sequences, with roughly 17% as singletons. The CDR3 is made up of 15 amino acids. V lost 7 bases, J lost 7 bases, and 5 bases stayed unmatched. Germline V lookup: CDR1 SNHLY, CDR2 FYNNEI. Lactation, pregnancy, other autoimmune disease or uncontrolled infection led to exclusion of patients. For the diagnoses, clinical symptoms, serum thyroxine and TRAb, thyroid ultrasound and orbital computed tomography were used.

The chain links TRBV2 to TRBJ2-1; TRBD2 agrees at 15 bases. Sequenced input: blood. This sequence originates from a man younger than 35 with Graves' hyperthyroidism. The CDR3: CASIRGTSGRNEQFF. CDR3 in DNA: TGTGCCAGCATTAGAGGGACTAGCGGGAGGAATGAGCAGTTCTTC.